This T cell receptor beta chain came from a study of blood T cells in healthy people across ages. In the case of this clonotype: The antigen is unknown.

Roughly 10 milliliters was the volume of peripheral blood drawn from each donor. A second PCR of 7 to 11 cycles used a sample-barcoded 5' primer and a J-beta primer mix. Via MiXCR, TCRdb re-called the 5' RACE reads, giving one row per CDR3 protein. The data hold about 800,000 distinct CDR3 sequences, with more than 20% observed a single time. This CDR3 comprises 16 residues. Between the trimmed V and J ends, which lost 1 base and 1 base, there was a span of 11 bases. Notes on the study in general: Compared with aged donors, long-lived donors showed fewer expanded clones, suggesting selection. A strong correlation was found between TCR beta diversity and the percentage of naive T cells.

These data are also associated with another study on T cells of mothers and their children.

V usage is TRBV12-3 or TRBV12-4 and J usage is TRBJ1-5; the D gene is possibly TRBD1 (5 bases). Specimen: blood. This receptor was identified in a boy aged 10-17 years in good health. The CDR3 DNA reads as TGTGCCAGCAGTTTAGGGTACGGGGGAAGCAATCAGCCCCAGCATTTT. This translates into CASSLGYGGSNQPQHF.